This TCR beta chain was recorded in a study of cytomegalovirus exposure and HLA in healthy donors. Study outcomes and limitations: The dataset shows that most TCR sequences were rare, while some public TCRs occurred in many donors. Follow-up analysis later connected one missense variant in DCLRE1C with trimming of TCR beta V- and J-genes. Among the sequence variants, a highly shared cluster was likely an artifact of sequencing. Across HLA loci, a later analysis found differing TCR association rates, with DRB1 most and HLA-C fewest.

Notes on this clone: The antigen remains undetermined.

CDR1 and CDR2 (germline): SGHTA, FQGTGA. This CDR3 is 14 amino acids long. The V and J ends lost 5 bases and 6 bases, in that order; junction bases with no gene match: 2. The PCR made use of 60 Vbeta and 13 Jbeta primers. Clones were read by immunoSEQ multiplex PCR, and TCRdb kept only the in-frame ones, dropping some. The sample contains about 140,000 clones, roughly 77% of which appear only once. Material for sequencing was PBMCs. This sequence was found in a man aged 35-49 years in good health and CMV-seronegative. The rearrangement joins TRBV7-3 to TRBJ2-1; TRBD2 matches at 12 bases. The CDR3 coding sequence is TGTGCCAGCAGCCCGGGACTAGCGGGCAATGAGCAGTTCTTC. Translation gives CASSPGLAGNEQFF.